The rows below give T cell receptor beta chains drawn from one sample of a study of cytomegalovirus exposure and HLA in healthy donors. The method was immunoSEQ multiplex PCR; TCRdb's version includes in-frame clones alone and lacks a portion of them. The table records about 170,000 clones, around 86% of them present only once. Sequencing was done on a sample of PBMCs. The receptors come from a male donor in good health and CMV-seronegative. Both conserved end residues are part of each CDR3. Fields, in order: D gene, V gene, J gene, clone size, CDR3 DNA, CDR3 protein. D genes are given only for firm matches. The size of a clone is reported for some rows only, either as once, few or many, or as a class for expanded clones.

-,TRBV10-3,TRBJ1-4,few,TGTGCCATCAGTAAGACACGACCTAATGAAAAACTGTTTTTT,CAISKTRPNEKLFF
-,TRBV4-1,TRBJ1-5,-,TGCGCCAGCAGCAGCGGGGTCAATCAGCCCCAGCATTTT,CASSSGVNQPQHF
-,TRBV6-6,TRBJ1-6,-,TGTGCCAGCAGGACCCTCCAAGGGGGTAATTCACCCCTCCACTTT,CASRTLQGGNSPLHF
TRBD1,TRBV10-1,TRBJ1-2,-,TGCGCCAGCATGGGGACAGGGAAGGAGGGTAACTATGGCTACACCTTC,CASMGTGKEGNYGYTF
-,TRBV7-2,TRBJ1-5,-,TGTGCCAGCAGCTTAGGGGTGGGAGCGGGGCCCCAGCATTTT,CASSLGVGAGPQHF
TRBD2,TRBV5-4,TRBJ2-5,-,TGTGCCAGCAGCCTCGGACTAGCGGGGGGGCAGGAGACCCAGTACTTC,CASSLGLAGGQETQYF
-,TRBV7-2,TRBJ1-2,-,TGTGCCAGCAGCTTAGCCCCTCAGGGCGGCTACACCTTC,CASSLAPQGGYTF
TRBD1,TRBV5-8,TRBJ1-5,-,TGTGCCAGCAGACCGGGGACAGGAAGTAGCAATCAGCCCCAGCATTTT,CASRPGTGSSNQPQHF
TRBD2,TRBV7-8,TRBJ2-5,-,TGTGCCAGCAGCACCCTAGCGGGGGGGGGCCAAGAGACCCAGTACTTC,CASSTLAGGGQETQYF
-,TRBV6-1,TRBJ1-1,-,TGTGCCAGTCACCTAAGTCCACAGGGGAACACTGAAGCTTTCTTT,CASHLSPQGNTEAFF
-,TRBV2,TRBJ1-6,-,TGTGCCAGCACCAACGGGGGAAAGTATAATTCACCCCTCCACTTT,CASTNGGKYNSPLHF
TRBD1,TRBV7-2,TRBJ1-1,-,TGTGCCAGCAGCTCGACAGGGAGCATGAACACTGAAGCTTTCTTT,CASSSTGSMNTEAFF
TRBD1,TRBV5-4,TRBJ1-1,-,TGTGCCAGCAGCAGAAACTCCCGACAGGGCGTTCACGCTTTCTTT,CASSRNSRQGVHAFF
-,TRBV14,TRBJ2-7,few,TGTGCCAGCAGCCTTAACTACGAGCAGTACTTC,CASSLNYEQYF
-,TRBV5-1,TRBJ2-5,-,TGCGCCAGCAGCCATCGGTCCCGCCCAGAGACCCAGTACTTC,CASSHRSRPETQYF
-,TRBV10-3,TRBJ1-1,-,TGTGCCATCAGTGAGTCAGCGGGTAACACTGAAGCTTTCTTT,CAISESAGNTEAFF
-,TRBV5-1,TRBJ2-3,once,TGCGCCAGCAGCTTGGATGGGGGGAGCACAGATACGCAGTATTTT,CASSLDGGSTDTQYF
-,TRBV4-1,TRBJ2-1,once,TGCGCCAGCAGCCAAGACCATGCCGGGAGCTCCTACAATGAGCAGTTCTTC,CASSQDHAGSSYNEQFF
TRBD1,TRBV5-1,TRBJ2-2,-,TGCGCCAGCACCTGGCAGGGGGACGACACCGGGGAGCTGTTTTTT,CASTWQGDDTGELFF
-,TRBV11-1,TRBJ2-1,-,TGTGCCAGCAGCCCGGGCTCCTACAATGAGCAGTTCTTC,CASSPGSYNEQFF
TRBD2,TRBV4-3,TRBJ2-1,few,TGCGCCAGCAGCCAAGGGGGGGGATCCTACAATGAGCAGTTCTTC,CASSQGGGSYNEQFF
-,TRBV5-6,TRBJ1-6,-,TGTGCCAGCAGCTACAGGTGGGATAATTCACCCCTCCACTTT,CASSYRWDNSPLHF
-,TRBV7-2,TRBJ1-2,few,TGTGCCAGCAGCTTAGATGGGGGGAGGCTGGGAGGCTACACCTTC,CASSLDGGRLGGYTF
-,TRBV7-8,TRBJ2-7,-,TGTGCCAGCAGCTTTTTGGGGAGCTCCTACGAGCAGTACTTC,CASSFLGSSYEQYF
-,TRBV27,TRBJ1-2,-,TGTGCCAGCAGACTCACAGTGGACTATGGCTACACCTTC,CASRLTVDYGYTF
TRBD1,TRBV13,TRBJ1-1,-,TGTGCCAGCAGCCCCTCAGGGGGAACTGAAGCTTTCTTT,CASSPSGGTEAFF
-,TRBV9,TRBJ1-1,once,TGTGCCAGCAGCGTAGACGGGGGTAGTACTGAAGCTTTCTTT,CASSVDGGSTEAFF
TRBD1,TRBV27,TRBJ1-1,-,TGTGCCAGCAGTTTATTAAAGTCGAGGGGGCTAAGAGACACTGAAGCTTTCTTT,CASSLLKSRGLRDTEAFF
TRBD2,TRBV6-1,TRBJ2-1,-,TGTGCCACCCTTCGAGGTGGGACTAGCAGCCATGAGCAGTTCTTC,CATLRGGTSSHEQFF
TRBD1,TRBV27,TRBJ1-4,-,TGTGCCAGCACTAGGGGGACAGGGAGGGAAAAACTGTTTTTT,CASTRGTGREKLFF
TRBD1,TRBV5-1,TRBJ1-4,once,TGCGCCAGCAGCCTCGGGACAGTTAATGAAAAACTGTTTTTT,CASSLGTVNEKLFF
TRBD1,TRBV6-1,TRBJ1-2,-,TGTGCCAGCAGTGTAGGACAGGGGCTCTATGGCTACACCTTC,CASSVGQGLYGYTF
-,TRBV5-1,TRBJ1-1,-,TGCGCCAGCAGCCCCTCTAGGGGGACGGATATTATGAACACTGAAGCTTTCTTT,CASSPSRGTDIMNTEAFF
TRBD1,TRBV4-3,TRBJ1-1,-,TGCGCCAGCAGCCTTCGACAGGGTGAGACTGAAGCTTTCTTT,CASSLRQGETEAFF
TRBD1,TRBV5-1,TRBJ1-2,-,TGCGCCAGCAGTCCACAGGGGGATAACTATGGCTACACCTTC,CASSPQGDNYGYTF
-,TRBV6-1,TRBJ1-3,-,TGTGCCAGCAGTGAAGGCGATTCCCGAAACACCATATATTTT,CASSEGDSRNTIYF
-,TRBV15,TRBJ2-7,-,TGTGCCACCAGCAGAGACGGCAGGGTAGTCCCATACGAGCAGTACTTC,CATSRDGRVVPYEQYF
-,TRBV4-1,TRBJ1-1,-,TGCGCCAGCAGCCCCGAAACAGGGTGGGAGAACACTGAAGCTTTCTTT,CASSPETGWENTEAFF
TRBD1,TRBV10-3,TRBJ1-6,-,TGTGCCATCAGCCTTAACCCGCCGGGACAGGGGGCAGGTAATTCACCCCTCCACTTT,CAISLNPPGQGAGNSPLHF
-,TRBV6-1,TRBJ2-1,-,TGTGCCAGCAGTTTAAACTACTACAATGAGCAGTTCTTC,CASSLNYYNEQFF
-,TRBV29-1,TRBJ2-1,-,TGCAGCGTTGTCGGGGGTTTTGGCAATGAGCAGTTCTTC,CSVVGGFGNEQFF
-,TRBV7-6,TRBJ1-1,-,TGTGCCAGCAGCTTAGCAGACAGGTCGAACACTGAAGCTTTCTTT,CASSLADRSNTEAFF
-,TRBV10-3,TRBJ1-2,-,TGTGCCATCCGAACAGTTTTACAGGGTGGTGATGGCTACACCTTC,CAIRTVLQGGDGYTF
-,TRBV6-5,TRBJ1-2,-,TGTGCCGCCGGGGGGGCTACTAACTATGGCTACACCTTC,CAAGGATNYGYTF